The 21 T cell receptor beta chains in this list originate from one sample, sequenced in a study of T-cell memory formation after mild COVID-19 (dated by TCRdb to the early 2020s). Receptor amplification or capture employed 5' RACE. The instrument was an Illumina NovaSeq 6000. TCRdb itself trimmed the public reads at Q25 with fastp, ran MiXCR and retained productive beta chains. Each CDR3 protein appears once, grouped with its most common genes and DNA. The sample table lists fewer than 300,000 distinct CDR3 sequences, around 17% of them with a count of one. Together, the top ten hold 20% to 25% of the sample. The sample was PBMCs or a T cell subset sorted from them (not recorded which). These receptors were obtained from a man aged 18 to 29 who had mild COVID-19 (a few samples of this study predate the infection). The sample titles of this study are shuffled in the database, so cell type and time point are left out; the donor was told from shared clones.

The CDR3 protein is CASSFRDPSYEQYF. CDR3 DNA: TGCGCCAGCAGCTTTCGCGACCCATCCTACGAGCAGTACTTC. The rearrangement links TRBV5-1 to TRBJ2-7, with D unclear. CDR1 and CDR2 (germline): SGHRS, YFSETQ. The CDR3 has 14 amino acids. V lost 2 bases, J lost 1 base, and 10 bases lay in between.

This chain uses TRBV20-1 with TRBJ2-3, with a possible D match to TRBD2 (6 bases). V dropped 7 bases and J dropped 3 bases, with 14 bases sitting between them. This CDR3 is 13 amino acids long. Germline V lookup: CDR1 DFQATT, CDR2 SNEGSKA (reference sequence). As DNA, the CDR3 is TGCAGTGTTGGGACTCCAGAGACAGATACGCAGTATTTT. Residues: CSVGTPETDTQYF.

This clonotype has just a few counts. This chain joins TRBV5-1 and TRBJ2-2; D remains unclear. Germline CDR1 and CDR2: SGHRS and YFSETQ. V gave up 5 bases and J gave up 6 bases, with 14 bases separating them. This CDR3 contains 14 residues. This chain's CDR3 is CASSRDHQPGELFF. The DNA for the CDR3 is TGCGCCAGCAGTCGAGACCACCAGCCCGGGGAGCTGTTTTTT.

This clonotype was observed a few times. The chain is built from TRBV11-2 and TRBJ2-2, with 7 positions matching TRBD1. The CDR3 sequence is 16 residues long. Germline CDR1 is SGHAT and CDR2 is FQNNGV. J was trimmed by 4 bases and V by 1 base; bases with no gene match: 6. The CDR3 sequence: CASSLVTGDRTGELFF. The CDR3 DNA reads as TGTGCCAGCAGCTTAGTCACAGGGGACCGCACCGGGGAGCTGTTTTTT.

The chain carries TRBV7-9 and TRBJ2-1; 8 bases are shared with TRBD1. V lost 11 bases, J lost 5 bases, and 11 bases stayed unmatched. Germline values: CDR1 SEHNR, CDR2 FQNEAQ (reference sequence). The length of the CDR3 is 14 residues. Here the CDR3 DNA reads TGTGCCGGGAGGACAGGGTGGGTGGACAATGAGCAGTTCTTC. This encodes CAGRTGWVDNEQFF.

This clonotype was observed a handful of times. The J gene is TRBJ2-1, the V gene TRBV11-2; tentative D call: TRBD2 (7 bases). The germline CDR1 and CDR2 sequences are SGHAT and FQNNGV. The CDR3 has 16 amino acids. V was cut by 3 bases and J by 1 base, with 13 bases left in between. In nucleotides, the CDR3 is TGTGCCAGCAGCTTGGGGGGGGCTGGGTCCTACAATGAGCAGTTCTTC. Protein product: CASSLGGAGSYNEQFF.

This clonotype was detected only once. The CDR3 spells CASSVEGGGPFDTQYF. In DNA form, the CDR3 reads TGTGCCAGCAGCGTAGAAGGGGGAGGGCCATTCGATACGCAGTATTTT. The V and J genes are TRBV9 and TRBJ2-3, with D perhaps TRBD2 (7 bases). The CDR3 covers 16 residues. Germline V gene data show CDR1 as SGDLS and CDR2 as YYNGEE. Trimming removed 0 bases from V and 6 bases from J, with 17 bases in between.

This clonotype appeared a few times. The chain has TRBV7-2 and TRBJ2-5; possibly TRBD1 or TRBD2 for D (6 bases each). Deletions cut 3 bases from V and 5 bases from J, with 16 bases between. Germline V gene sequence: CDR1 SGHTA, CDR2 FQGNSA. The CDR3 has 15 residues. This CDR3 reads CASSLGHRGGETQYF. The DNA of the CDR3 is TGTGCCAGCAGCTTGGGACATCGGGGAGGTGAGACCCAGTACTTC.

V is TRBV5-6 and J is TRBJ2-5; TRBD2 matches 9 bases. CDR3 size: 13 residues. V dropped 4 bases and J dropped 7; count of bases not matched to a gene: 5. Germline V gene data show CDR1 as SGHDT and CDR2 as YYEEEE. Written as DNA, the CDR3 is TGTGCCAGCAGCCTTGCGACTAGCGGGACCCAGTACTTC. Protein: CASSLATSGTQYF.

This clonotype was counted only a few times. The chain is built from TRBV27 and TRBJ2-2; 16 bases agree with TRBD2. Germline V lookup: CDR1 MNHEY, CDR2 SMNVEV (reference sequence). The CDR3 consists of 18 residues. The J segment lost 3 bases and the V segment lost 5 bases, leaving 6 bases of the junction unmatched. CDR3 DNA sequence: TGTGCCAGCAGTCTCCAGGGACTAGCGGGGGGGTACACCGGGGAGCTGTTTTTT. Its translation is CASSLQGLAGGYTGELFF.

In its sample, this clonotype was seen a few times. This chain uses TRBV7-6 with TRBJ1-6; D might be TRBD1 (6 bases). Per germline, CDR1 SGHVS and CDR2 FNYEAQ. The V end was cut by 5 bases, the J end by 0 bases, with 11 bases between. This CDR3 has 16 amino acids. In DNA form, the CDR3 reads TGTGCCAGCAGCGCCACAGGGAGCTCCTATAATTCACCCCTCCACTTT. Its translation is CASSATGSSYNSPLHF.

This clonotype has more than one count but fewer than ten. The rearrangement uses TRBV9 and TRBJ1-5; perhaps TRBD1 as D (6 bases). Germline loops: CDR1 SGDLS, CDR2 YYNGEE. This CDR3 has 17 amino acids. Trimming removed 0 bases from V and 0 bases from J, with 13 bases in between. The CDR3 DNA reads TGTGCCAGCAGCGTAGGACAGGTAAAATATAGCAATCAGCCCCAGCATTTT. Translating gives CASSVGQVKYSNQPQHF.

The chain combines TRBV7-2 with TRBJ2-2; 12 nucleotides match TRBD2. CDR3 length: 15 residues. Germline values: CDR1 SGHTA, CDR2 FQGNSA. The junction had 9 bases not matched to a gene; V was cut back by 10 bases and J by 6 bases. The DNA for the CDR3 is TGTGCCATACAACCCACTAGCGGGGGGCCCGGGGAGCTGTTTTTT. It is translated as CAIQPTSGGPGELFF. The full variable domain, completed using reference TRBV7-2 and TRBJ2-2, is GAGVSQSPSNKVTEKGKDVELRCDPISGHTALYWYRQSLGQGLEFLIYFQGNSAPDKSGLPSDRFSAERTGGSVSTLTIQRTQQEDSAVYLCAIQPTSGGPGELFFGEGSRLTVL.

CDR3 sequence (DNA): TGTGCCAGCAGTACGCAGGTAGGGTCCACCTACGAGCAGTACGTC. This encodes CASSTQVGSTYEQYV. The chain has TRBV6-2 or TRBV6-3 and TRBJ2-7; D unresolved. The CDR3 has 15 amino acids. V dropped 5 bases and J dropped 2 bases, with 16 bases sitting between them. Germline CDR1 MNHEY, CDR2 SVGEGT.

This clonotype has more than one count but fewer than ten. The J gene is TRBJ1-3, the V gene TRBV12-3 or TRBV12-4; no clear D. Trimming cost V 7 bases and J 2 bases, with 3 bases left between them. The CDR3 sequence is 11 residues long. The CDR3 sequence is CASNTGNTIYF. For the CDR3, the DNA is TGTGCCAGCAATACTGGAAACACCATATATTTT.

In its sample, this clonotype was seen a few times. V and J are TRBV12-3 or TRBV12-4 and TRBJ2-3; the D gene could be TRBD1 or TRBD2 (5 bases each). This CDR3 spans 17 amino acids. V lost 5 bases, J lost 2 bases, and 20 bases lay in between. The CDR3, as DNA: TGTGCCAGCAGTGTCCCGGGGCTCGAAACAGACACAGATACGCAGTATTTT. It encodes CASSVPGLETDTDTQYF.

This chain joins TRBV5-4 and TRBJ2-2; TRBD2 matches at 9 bases. Germline V gives CDR1 SGHNT, CDR2 YYREEE (reference sequence). This CDR3 spans 15 amino acids. V trimming: 4 bases; J trimming: 4 bases; junction bases outside the gene matches: 5. The CDR3 DNA sequence: TGTGCCAGCAGCAAAAGCGGGGGGTCCACCGGGGAGCTGTTTTTT. Its protein product is CASSKSGGSTGELFF.

This clonotype was detected only a few times. This sequence joins TRBV6-5 and TRBJ1-6, with 7 bases matching TRBD1. J lost 9 bases, V lost 2 bases, and 13 bases had no gene match. CDR3 length: 17 residues. CDR1 is MNHEY and CDR2 is SVGAGI in the germline V gene. The CDR3 sequence: CASSYGDTQGSGSPLHF. CDR3 nucleotide sequence: TGTGCCAGCAGTTACGGGGATACACAGGGGAGCGGTTCACCCCTCCACTTT.

This clonotype was recorded many times. The chain combines TRBV5-1 with TRBJ2-2, with 8 bases matching TRBD1. The CDR3 runs to 15 residues. CDR1 and CDR2 from the germline V gene are SGHRS and YFSETQ. Trimming removed 0 bases from V and 3 bases from J; junction bases left unmatched: 1. The CDR3 nucleotides are TGCGCCAGCAGCTTGGGACAGGGGCACACCGGGGAGCTGTTTTTT. Protein sequence: CASSLGQGHTGELFF.

The chain uses TRBV18 and TRBJ2-5; no firm D call. The CDR3 length is 16 residues. Germline CDR1 is KGHSH and CDR2 is LQKENI. V lost 3 bases to trimming and J lost 2 bases, with 16 bases between them. The CDR3, as DNA: TGTGCCAGCTCACCGAACGATGCATCAGAGCAAGAGACCCAGTACTTC. It translates to CASSPNDASEQETQYF.

The chain couples TRBV12-3 or TRBV12-4 to TRBJ2-3; 8 bases are shared with TRBD2. The ends lost 6 bases at V and 5 bases at J; junction bases unmatched: 4. The CDR3 sequence is 13 residues long. CDR3 protein: CASRETSEDTQYF. The DNA for the CDR3 is TGTGCCAGCAGAGAGACTAGCGAAGATACGCAGTATTTT.